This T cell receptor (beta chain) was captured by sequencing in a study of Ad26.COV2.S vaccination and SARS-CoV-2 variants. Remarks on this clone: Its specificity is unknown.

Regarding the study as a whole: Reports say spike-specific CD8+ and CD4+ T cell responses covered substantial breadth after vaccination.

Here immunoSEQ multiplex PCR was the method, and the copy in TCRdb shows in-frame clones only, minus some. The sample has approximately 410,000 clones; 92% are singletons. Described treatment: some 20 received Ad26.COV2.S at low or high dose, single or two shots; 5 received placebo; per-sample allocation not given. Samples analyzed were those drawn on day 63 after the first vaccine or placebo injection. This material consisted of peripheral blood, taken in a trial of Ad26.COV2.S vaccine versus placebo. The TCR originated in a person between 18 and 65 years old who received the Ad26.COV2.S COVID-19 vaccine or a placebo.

The CDR3 nucleotides are TGTGCCAGCAGTGAACTCTCCCCAGCTGAAACTAATGAAAAACTGTTTTTT. This translates into CASSELSPAETNEKLFF. The genes are TRBV25-1 and TRBJ1-4, with D uncertain. CDR1 and CDR2 (germline): MGHDK, SYGVNS. The CDR3 covers 17 residues. The ends were cut back, 2 bases at V and 1 base at J, with 14 bases in the middle.